The source of this TCR beta chain is a study of shared clonotypes between healthy human individuals. Study as a whole: Researchers assigned three CD4 naive, three CD4 memory, two CD8 naive and one CD8 memory plate to each donor.

The authors divided CD4+ cells into CD45RA+ naive and CD45RA-negative memory subsets. This CDR3 has 15 amino acids. V dropped 6 bases and J dropped 2; count of bases not matched to a gene: 10. CDR1 and CDR2 (germline): MDHEN, SYDVKM. Repertoires were generated with immunoSEQ multiplex PCR, while TCRdb's copy carries only in-frame clones and drops some. This sample has about 1 million clones, with 78% found just once. The sequenced material came from memory CD4+ T cells from PBMCs. As for subset: CD45RA-negative fraction. The chain has TRBV28 and TRBJ2-7; 7 bases agree with TRBD1. This sequence originates from a man younger than 35 in good health. Some clones in this sample may be carry-over from other donors' samples. The CDR3 DNA sequence: TGTGCCAGCAGGTACCGCGACAGGGCTACCTACGAGCAGTACTTC. Its protein product is CASRYRDRATYEQYF.